This T cell receptor beta chain was observed in a study of shared clonotypes between healthy human individuals. Overall study findings and caveats: Naive subsets tended to show greater estimated richness than memory subsets. The naive CD4 repertoires of a handful of donors were compared, and around 4.9% of clonotypes were shared. Lower generation probabilities were found for non-shared clonotypes than for those shared by all four donors.

The CDR3 has 17 residues. V was clipped by 8 bases and J by 6 bases; unmatched bases: 19. The germline V gene encodes CDR1 MNHEY and CDR2 SMNVEV (reference sequence). To note about this clone: Its antigen is not identified.

It was 150 to 200 ng DNA, about 30,000 T cell genomes, that sorted-subset replicate PCRs used. Sequencing was performed with immunoSEQ multiplex PCR; in TCRdb, only in-frame clones are kept and a portion is missing. The data show 500,000 to 550,000 clones, 95% to 96% seen once. The chain has TRBV27 and TRBJ2-5, with 9 bases lining up with TRBD2. The receptor was isolated from a woman aged 25-40 years in good health. Sequencing used naive CD4+ T cells sorted from blood. This sample's subset: CD45RA+ positively selected. The CDR3 DNA is TGTGCCAGCGGGACCTTCTTGATAGCGGGAGTATTGAAGACCCAGTACTTC. Translating it yields CASGTFLIAGVLKTQYF.